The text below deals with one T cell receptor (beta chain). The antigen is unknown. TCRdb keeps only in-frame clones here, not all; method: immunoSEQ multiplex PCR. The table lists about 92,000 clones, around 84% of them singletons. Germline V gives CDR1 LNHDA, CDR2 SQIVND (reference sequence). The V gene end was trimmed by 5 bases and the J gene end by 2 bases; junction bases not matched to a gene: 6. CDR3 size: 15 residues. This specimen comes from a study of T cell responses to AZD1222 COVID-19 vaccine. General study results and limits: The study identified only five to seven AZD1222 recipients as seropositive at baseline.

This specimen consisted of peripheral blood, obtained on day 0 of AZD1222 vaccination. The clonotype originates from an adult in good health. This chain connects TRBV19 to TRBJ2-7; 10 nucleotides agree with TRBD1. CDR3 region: CASSVTGTGAYEQYF. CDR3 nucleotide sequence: TGTGCCAGTAGTGTTACCGGGACAGGGGCCTACGAGCAGTACTTC.